This TCR beta chain was obtained from a study of cytotoxic CD8 clonotypes in ibrutinib-treated CLL. On the study more broadly: A mean of around 260,000 productive templates and 94,082 productive rearrangements was obtained per sample.

Generated by immunoSEQ multiplex PCR, the TCRdb table keeps only in-frame clones and is missing some. Found here are about 150,000 clones, around 80% of them singletons; the top ten hold 9.5% to 15%. V gave up 0 bases and J gave up 0 bases; unmatched junction bases: 4. This CDR3 comprises 16 residues. Germline V lookup: CDR1 LGHNA, CDR2 YSLEER. This clonotype was sampled from a human donor with chronic lymphocytic leukemia. The rearrangement uses TRBV4-3 and TRBJ2-7; the match to TRBD1 covers 8 bases. Sequenced here: PBMCs, sampled after 12 months of ibrutinib treatment. This chain's CDR3 is CASSQDRTGTSYEQYF. The CDR3 nucleotides are TGCGCCAGCAGCCAAGATCGGACAGGGACCTCCTACGAGCAGTACTTC.